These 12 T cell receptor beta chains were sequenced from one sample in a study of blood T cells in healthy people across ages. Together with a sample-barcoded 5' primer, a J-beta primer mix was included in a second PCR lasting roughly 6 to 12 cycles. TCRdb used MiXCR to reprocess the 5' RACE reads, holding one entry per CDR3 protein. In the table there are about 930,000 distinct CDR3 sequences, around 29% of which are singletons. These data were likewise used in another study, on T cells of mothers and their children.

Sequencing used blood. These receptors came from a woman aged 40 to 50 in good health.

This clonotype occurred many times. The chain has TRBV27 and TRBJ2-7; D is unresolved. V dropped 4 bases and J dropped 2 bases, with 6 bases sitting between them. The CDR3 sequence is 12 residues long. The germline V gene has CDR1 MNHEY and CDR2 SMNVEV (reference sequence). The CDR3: CASSSPPYEQYF. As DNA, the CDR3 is TGTGCCAGCAGTTCGCCCCCCTACGAGCAGTACTTC.

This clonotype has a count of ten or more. CDR3: CSVAGSGFTNTEAFF. The CDR3 coding sequence is TGCAGCGTTGCGGGGTCGGGGTTTACGAACACTGAAGCTTTCTTT. The J gene is TRBJ1-1, the V gene TRBV29-1; D remains ambiguous. The CDR3 spans 15 residues. Trimming left V 4 bases short and J 1 base short, with 16 bases between. Germline V gene sequence: CDR1 SQVTM, CDR2 ANQGSEA.

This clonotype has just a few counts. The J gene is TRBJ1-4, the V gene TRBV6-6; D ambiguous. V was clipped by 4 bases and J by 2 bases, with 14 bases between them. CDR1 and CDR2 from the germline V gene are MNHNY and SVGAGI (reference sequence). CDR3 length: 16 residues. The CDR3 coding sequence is TGTGCCAGCAGTTTCCGTGAAGTGGAGACTAATGAAAAACTGTTTTTT. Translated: CASSFREVETNEKLFF.

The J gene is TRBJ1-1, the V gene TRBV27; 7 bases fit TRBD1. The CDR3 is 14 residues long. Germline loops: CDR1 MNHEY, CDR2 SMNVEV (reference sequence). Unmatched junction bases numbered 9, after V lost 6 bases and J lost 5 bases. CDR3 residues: CASRFQGGGTEAFF. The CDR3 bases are TGTGCCAGCAGATTTCAGGGGGGGGGAACTGAAGCTTTCTTT.

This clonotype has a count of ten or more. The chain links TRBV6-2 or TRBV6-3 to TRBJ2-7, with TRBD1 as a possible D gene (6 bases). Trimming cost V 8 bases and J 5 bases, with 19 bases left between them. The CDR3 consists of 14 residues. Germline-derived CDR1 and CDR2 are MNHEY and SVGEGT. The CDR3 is CASASSGAENEQYF. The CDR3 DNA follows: TGTGCCAGCGCCTCCTCAGGGGCGGAGAACGAGCAGTACTTC.

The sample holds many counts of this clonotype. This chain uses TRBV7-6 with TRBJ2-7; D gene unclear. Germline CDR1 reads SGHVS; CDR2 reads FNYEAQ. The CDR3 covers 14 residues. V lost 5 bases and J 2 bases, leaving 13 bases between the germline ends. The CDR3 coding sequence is TGTGCCAGCAGCCGTGGGTTTAGCCCCTACGAGCAGTACTTC. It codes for CASSRGFSPYEQYF.

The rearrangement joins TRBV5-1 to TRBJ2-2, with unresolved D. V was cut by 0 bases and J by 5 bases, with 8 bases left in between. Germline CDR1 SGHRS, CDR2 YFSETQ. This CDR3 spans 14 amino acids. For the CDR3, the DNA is TGCGCCAGCAGCTTGGCGGAAAGAACCGGGGAGCTGTTTTTT. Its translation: CASSLAERTGELFF. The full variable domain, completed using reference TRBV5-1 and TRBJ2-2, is KAGVTQTPRYLIKTRGQQVTLSCSPISGHRSVSWYQQTPGQGLQFLFEYFSETQRNKGNFPGRFSGRQFSNSRSEMNVSTLELGDSALYLCASSLAERTGELFFGEGSRLTVL.

Here the CDR3 DNA reads TGTGCCAGCAGCTCCCCCGGGCGGGGGGGGAATGAGCAGTTCTTC. The encoded protein is CASSSPGRGGNEQFF. J is TRBJ2-1 and V is TRBV7-8; 9 nucleotides match TRBD2. With V trimmed by 4 bases and J by 7 bases, 8 bases remained unmatched. Germline V gene sequence: CDR1 SGHVS, CDR2 FQNEAQ. The CDR3 has 15 amino acids.

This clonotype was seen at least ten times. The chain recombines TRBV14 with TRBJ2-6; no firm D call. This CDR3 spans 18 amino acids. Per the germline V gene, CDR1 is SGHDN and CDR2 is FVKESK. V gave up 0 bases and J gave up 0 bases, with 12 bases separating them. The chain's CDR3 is CASSQDGSRFSGANVLTF. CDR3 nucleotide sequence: TGTGCCAGCAGCCAAGACGGCAGTCGATTCTCTGGGGCCAACGTCCTGACTTTC. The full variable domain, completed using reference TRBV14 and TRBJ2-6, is EAGVTQFPSHSVIEKGQTVTLRCDPISGHDNLYWYRRVMGKEIKFLLHFVKESKQDESGMPNNRFLAERTGGTYSTLKVQPAELEDSGVYFCASSQDGSRFSGANVLTFGAGSRLTVL.

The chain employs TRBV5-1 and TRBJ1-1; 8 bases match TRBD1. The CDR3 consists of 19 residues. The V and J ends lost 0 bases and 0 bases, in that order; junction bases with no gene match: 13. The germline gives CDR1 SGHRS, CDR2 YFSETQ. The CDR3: CASSLGPLAGGSVNTEAFF. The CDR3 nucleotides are TGCGCCAGCAGCTTGGGGCCTTTGGCAGGGGGCTCGGTGAACACTGAAGCTTTCTTT.

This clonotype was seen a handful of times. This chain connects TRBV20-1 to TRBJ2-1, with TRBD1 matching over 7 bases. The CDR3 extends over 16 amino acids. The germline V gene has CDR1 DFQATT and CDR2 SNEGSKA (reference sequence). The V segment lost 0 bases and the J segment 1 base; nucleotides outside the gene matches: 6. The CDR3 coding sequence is TGCAGTGCTAGAGATTCTGCAGGGGGATCCTACAATGAGCAGTTCTTC. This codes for CSARDSAGGSYNEQFF.

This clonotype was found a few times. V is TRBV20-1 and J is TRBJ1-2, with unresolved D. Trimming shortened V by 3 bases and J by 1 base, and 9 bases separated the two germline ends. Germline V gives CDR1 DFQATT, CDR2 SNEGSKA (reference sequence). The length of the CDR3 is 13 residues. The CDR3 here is CSARFGVNYGYTF. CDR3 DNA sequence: TGCAGTGCTAGGTTCGGGGTTAACTATGGCTACACCTTC.